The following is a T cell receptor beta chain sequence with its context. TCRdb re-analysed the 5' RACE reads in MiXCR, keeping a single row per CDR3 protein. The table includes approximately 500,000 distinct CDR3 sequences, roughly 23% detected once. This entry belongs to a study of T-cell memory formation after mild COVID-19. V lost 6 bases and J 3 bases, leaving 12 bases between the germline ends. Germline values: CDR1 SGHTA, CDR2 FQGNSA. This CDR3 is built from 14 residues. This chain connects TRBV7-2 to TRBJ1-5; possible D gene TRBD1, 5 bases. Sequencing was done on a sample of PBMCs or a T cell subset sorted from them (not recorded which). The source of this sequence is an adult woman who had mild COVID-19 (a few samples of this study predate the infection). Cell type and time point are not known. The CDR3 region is CASSGQGVNQPQHF. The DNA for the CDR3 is TGTGCCAGCAGTGGGCAGGGTGTCAATCAGCCCCAGCATTTT.